The 9 T cell receptor beta chains presented below share a single source sample, sequenced in a study of blood T cell repertoires in COVID-19. This table comes from immunoSEQ multiplex PCR, and its TCRdb copy is limited to in-frame clones, with some not included. This table has under 200,000 clones, 82% appearing once. What was sequenced was PBMCs or T cells enriched from blood (not recorded which). These receptors all come from an older woman with acute COVID-19.

The chain joins TRBV6-2 or TRBV6-3 to TRBJ1-6; 7 bases are shared with TRBD1. Per germline, CDR1 MNHEY and CDR2 SVGEGT. CDR3 length: 14 amino acids. V lost 8 bases to trimming and J lost 10 bases; unmatched junction nucleotides: 11. The CDR3 here is CASGRGRGSSPLHF. The CDR3 coding sequence is TGTGCCAGCGGCCGCGGCAGGGGGAGCTCACCCCTCCACTTT.

This chain links TRBV10-3 with TRBJ1-1; D is perhaps TRBD1 (5 bases). The V end was cut by 2 bases, the J end by 4 bases, with 20 bases between. The CDR3 is 17 amino acids. CDR1 ENHRY and CDR2 SYGVKD come from the germline V gene. In DNA, the CDR3 is TGTGCCATCAGTGAGCTCCCATACCAGGGAAGAGGCACTGAAGCTTTCTTT. The encoded protein is CAISELPYQGRGTEAFF.

The chain is built from TRBV4-2 and TRBJ2-2; 8 bases match TRBD1. CDR3 length: 16 amino acids. Germline values: CDR1 LGHNA, CDR2 YNFKEQ. The ends lost 3 bases at V and 6 bases at J; junction bases unmatched: 9. The CDR3 region is CASSQAPTGGSGELFF. The CDR3 coding sequence is TGTGCCAGCAGCCAGGCCCCCACAGGGGGGTCCGGGGAGCTGTTTTTT.

V gene TRBV4-2 combines with J gene TRBJ2-3; 7 bases are a match to TRBD2. The CDR3 contains 18 residues. V lost 1 base and J lost 1; bases outside the gene matches: 11. Looked up from germline, CDR1 is LGHNA and CDR2 is YNFKEQ. DNA for the CDR3: TGTGCCAGCAGCCAAGTGGTGGGGGGAGGGCGAGGCACAGATACGCAGTATTTT. This translates into CASSQVVGGGRGTDTQYF.

The chain joins TRBV24-1 to TRBJ2-1; 9 bases align to TRBD2. With 5 bases clipped from V and 7 bases from J, the junction kept 14 bases outside the gene matches. The V gene's germline CDR1 is KGHDR and CDR2 SFDVKD. This CDR3 has 17 amino acids. The CDR3 coding sequence is TGTGCCACCAGTGGTTCCCCCATTAGCGGGAGTTCAAATGAGCAGTTCTTC. The encoded protein is CATSGSPISGSSNEQFF.

The chain has TRBV10-3 and TRBJ2-1, with 10 bases that match TRBD2. Germline V gene sequence: CDR1 ENHRY, CDR2 SYGVKD. CDR3 length equals 15 residues. With V trimmed by 0 bases and J by 7 bases, 3 bases remained unmatched. CDR3 DNA: TGTGCCATCAGTGAGTCCGGACTAGCGGCAAATGAGCAGTTCTTC. The encoded protein is CAISESGLAANEQFF.

V usage is TRBV5-5 and J usage is TRBJ2-7; the D gene is possibly TRBD2 (5 bases). This CDR3 is built from 14 residues. The ends were cut back, 3 bases at V and 1 base at J, with 11 bases in the middle. Germline CDR1 and CDR2: SGHKS and YYEKEE (reference sequence). CDR3 sequence: CASSSPTGSYEQYF. The DNA of the CDR3 is TGTGCCAGCAGCTCACCGACGGGATCCTACGAGCAGTACTTC.

The rearrangement joins TRBV9 to TRBJ1-4; D remains unclear. The germline gives CDR1 SGDLS, CDR2 YYNGEE. V lost 4 bases to trimming and J lost 0 bases, with 10 bases between them. The CDR3 loop spans 15 amino acids. The CDR3, as DNA: TGTGCCAGCAGCCCTGCTCTAGCAACTAATGAAAAACTGTTTTTT. Its translation: CASSPALATNEKLFF.

The chain carries TRBV9 and TRBJ2-2; 12 bases map to TRBD2. Looked up from germline, CDR1 is SGDLS and CDR2 is YYNGEE. The CDR3 length is 15 residues. Losses at the gene ends were 6 bases for V and 0 bases for J; bases not matched to a gene: 0. CDR3 sequence (DNA): TGTGCCAGCACTAGCGGGGGGGCGAACACCGGGGAGCTGTTTTTT. Encoded protein: CASTSGGANTGELFF.